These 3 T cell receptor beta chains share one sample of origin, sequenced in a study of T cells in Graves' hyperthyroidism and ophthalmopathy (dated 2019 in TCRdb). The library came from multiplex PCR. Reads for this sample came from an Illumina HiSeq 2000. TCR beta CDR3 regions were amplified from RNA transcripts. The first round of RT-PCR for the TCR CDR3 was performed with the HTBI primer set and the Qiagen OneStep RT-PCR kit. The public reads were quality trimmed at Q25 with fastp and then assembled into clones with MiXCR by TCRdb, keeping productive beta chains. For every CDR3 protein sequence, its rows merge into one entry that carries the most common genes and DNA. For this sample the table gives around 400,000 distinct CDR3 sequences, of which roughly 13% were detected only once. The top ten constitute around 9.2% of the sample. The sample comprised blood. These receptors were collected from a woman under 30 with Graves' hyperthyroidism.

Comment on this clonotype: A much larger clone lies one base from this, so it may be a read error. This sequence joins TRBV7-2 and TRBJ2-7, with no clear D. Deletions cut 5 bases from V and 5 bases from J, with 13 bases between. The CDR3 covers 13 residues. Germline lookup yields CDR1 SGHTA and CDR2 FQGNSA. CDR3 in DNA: TGTGCCAGCAGCGCCCCTTCAGTGAACGAGCAGTACTTC. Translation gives CASSAPSVNEQYF.

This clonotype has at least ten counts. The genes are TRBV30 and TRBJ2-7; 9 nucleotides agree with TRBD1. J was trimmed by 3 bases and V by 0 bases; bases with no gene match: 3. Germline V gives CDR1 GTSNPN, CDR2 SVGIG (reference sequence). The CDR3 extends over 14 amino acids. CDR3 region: CAWSVEGQGYEQYF. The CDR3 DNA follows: TGTGCCTGGAGTGTCGAGGGACAGGGCTACGAGCAGTACTTC.

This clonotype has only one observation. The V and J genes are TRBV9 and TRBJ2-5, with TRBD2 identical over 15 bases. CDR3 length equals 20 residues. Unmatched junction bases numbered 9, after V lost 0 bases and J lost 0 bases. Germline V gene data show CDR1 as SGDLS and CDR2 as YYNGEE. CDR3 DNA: TGTGCCAGCAGCGTAGGGGGTGGGGGGACTAGCGGGAGGTACCAAGAGACCCAGTACTTC. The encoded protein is CASSVGGGGTSGRYQETQYF.